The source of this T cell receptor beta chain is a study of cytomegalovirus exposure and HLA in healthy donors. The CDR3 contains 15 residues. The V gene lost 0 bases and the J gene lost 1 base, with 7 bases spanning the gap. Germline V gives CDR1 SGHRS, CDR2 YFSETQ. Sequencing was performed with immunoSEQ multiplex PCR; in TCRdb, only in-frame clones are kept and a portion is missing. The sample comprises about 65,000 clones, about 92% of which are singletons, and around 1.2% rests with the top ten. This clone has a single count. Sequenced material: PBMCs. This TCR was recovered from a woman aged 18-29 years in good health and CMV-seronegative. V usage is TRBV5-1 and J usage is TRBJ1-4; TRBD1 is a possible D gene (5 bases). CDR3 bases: TGCGCCAGCAGCTTGGGACAGCTAACTAATGAAAAACTGTTTTTT. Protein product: CASSLGQLTNEKLFF.